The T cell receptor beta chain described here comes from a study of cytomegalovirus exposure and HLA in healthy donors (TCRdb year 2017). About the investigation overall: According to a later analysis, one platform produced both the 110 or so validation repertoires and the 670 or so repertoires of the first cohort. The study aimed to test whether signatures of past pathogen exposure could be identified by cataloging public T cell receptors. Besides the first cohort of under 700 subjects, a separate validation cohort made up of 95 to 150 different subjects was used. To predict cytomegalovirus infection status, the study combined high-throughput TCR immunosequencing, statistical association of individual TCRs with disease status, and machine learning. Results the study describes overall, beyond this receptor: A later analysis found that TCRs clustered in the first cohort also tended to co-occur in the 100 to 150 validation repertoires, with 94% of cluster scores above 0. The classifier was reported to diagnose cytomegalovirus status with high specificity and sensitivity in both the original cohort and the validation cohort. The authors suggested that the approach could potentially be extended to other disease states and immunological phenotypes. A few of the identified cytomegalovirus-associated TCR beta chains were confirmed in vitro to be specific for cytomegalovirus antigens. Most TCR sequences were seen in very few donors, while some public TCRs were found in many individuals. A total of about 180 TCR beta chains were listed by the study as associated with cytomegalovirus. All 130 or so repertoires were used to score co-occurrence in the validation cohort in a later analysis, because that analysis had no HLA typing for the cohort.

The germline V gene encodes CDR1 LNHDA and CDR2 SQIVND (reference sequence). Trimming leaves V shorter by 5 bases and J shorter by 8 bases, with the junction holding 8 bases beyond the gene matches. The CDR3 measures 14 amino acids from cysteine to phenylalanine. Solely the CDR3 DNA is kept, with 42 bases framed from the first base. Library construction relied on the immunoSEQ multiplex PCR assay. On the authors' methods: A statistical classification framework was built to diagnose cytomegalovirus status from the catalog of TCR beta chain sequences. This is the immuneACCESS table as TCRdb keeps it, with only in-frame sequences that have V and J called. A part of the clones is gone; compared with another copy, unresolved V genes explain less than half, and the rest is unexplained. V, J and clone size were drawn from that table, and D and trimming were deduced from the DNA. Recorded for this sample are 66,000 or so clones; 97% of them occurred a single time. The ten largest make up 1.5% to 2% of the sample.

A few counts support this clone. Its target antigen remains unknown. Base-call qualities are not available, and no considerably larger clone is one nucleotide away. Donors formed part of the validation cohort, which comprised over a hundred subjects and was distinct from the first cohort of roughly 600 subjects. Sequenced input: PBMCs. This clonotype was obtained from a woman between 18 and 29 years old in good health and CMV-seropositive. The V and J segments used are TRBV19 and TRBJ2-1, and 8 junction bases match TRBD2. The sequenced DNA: TGTGCCAGTAGTCCGAGACTAGCGCGAGATGAGCAGTTCTTC. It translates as CASSPRLARDEQFF.